Below are 8 T cell receptor beta chains sequenced from a single sample in a study of T cells expressing NK-cell markers. From the 5' RACE reads, TCRdb lists one entry per CDR3 protein and no DNA. In total, the table holds 250,000 to 300,000 distinct CDR3 sequences. The source material was blood T cells: a sorted CD56 or NKG2C T cell subset, CD4+ or CD8+ T cells, or bulk PBMC T cells (not recorded which). These receptors were obtained from a man aged 18 to 29 in good health.

The chain links TRBV10-3 to TRBJ2-5; absent DNA, TCRdb's TRBD1 call cannot be checked. Germline CDR1 and CDR2: ENHRY and SYGVKD. The CDR3 consists of 12 residues. The CDR3 region is CAISSRGVTQYF.

The CDR3: CASSLIGSKFSTDTQYF. The chain carries TRBV27 and TRBJ2-3. The CDR3 covers 17 residues. Germline V lookup: CDR1 MNHEY, CDR2 SMNVEV (reference sequence).

This chain connects TRBV18 to TRBJ2-1. CDR1 is KGHSH and CDR2 is LQKENI in the germline V gene. The CDR3 extends over 12 amino acids. CDR3 residues: CASSPSGGEQFF.

The chain carries TRBV10-3 and TRBJ2-3; TCRdb's assignment of TRBD2 cannot be checked, as there is no DNA. Germline values: CDR1 ENHRY, CDR2 SYGVKD. This CDR3 is built from 11 residues. The CDR3 region is CAASKADTQYF.

The J gene is TRBJ2-3, the V gene TRBV5-4. Germline lookup yields CDR1 SGHNT and CDR2 YYREEE (reference sequence). The CDR3 covers 14 residues. CDR3 residues: CASSFEAPTDTQYF.

The genes are TRBV12-3 or TRBV12-4 and TRBJ2-1; TCRdb names TRBD1, which stays unverified in the absence of DNA. The CDR3 loop spans 15 amino acids. CDR3: CASSGGKGTINEQFF.

The V gene is TRBV29-1, the J gene TRBJ2-1; TCRdb's assignment of TRBD2 cannot be checked, as there is no DNA. The CDR3 is made up of 16 amino acids. Looked up from germline, CDR1 is SQVTM and CDR2 is ANQGSEA. The CDR3 here is CSVDSRTSGVYNEQFF.

The chain recombines TRBV11-1 with TRBJ2-3; absent DNA, TCRdb's TRBD2 call cannot be checked. Germline V gene lookup returns CDR1 SGHAT and CDR2 FQDESV (reference sequence). There are 19 residues in the CDR3. The CDR3 region is CASSESGLAGGPPTDTQYF.